The 23 T cell receptor beta chains reported below all come from one sample, sequenced in a study of CD8 T cells in Susac syndrome. Reverse transcription of 0.5 to 1 ug RNA was performed with random hexamers. TCRdb reanalysed the immunoSEQ multiplex PCR reads using MiXCR and keeps one entry per CDR3 protein. The sample has around 130,000 distinct CDR3 sequences, around 85% seen once. Sequenced material: CD8+ T cells from PBMCs. These receptors were obtained from a human donor with multiple sclerosis.

This clonotype was detected once. The chain is built from TRBV10-3 and TRBJ1-1; D not resolved. Germline V lookup: CDR1 ENHRY, CDR2 SYGVKD. CDR3 length equals 12 residues. V shed 3 bases and J shed 2 bases, with 4 bases lying between them. CDR3 loop: CAISEANTEAFF. The CDR3 nucleotides read TGTGCCATCAGTGAAGCTAACACTGAAGCTTTCTTT.

A word on this clonotype: A read error may produce the germline difference seen at one junction end. This sequence joins TRBV6-5 and TRBJ2-1, with a possible D match to TRBD2 (5 bases). The germline V gene encodes CDR1 MNHEY and CDR2 SVGAGI. This CDR3 has 15 amino acids. CDR3 bases: TGTGGCAGCAGTTACGTCCACGTAGGACTCCCTGAGCAGTTCTTC. It yields the protein CGSSYVHVGLPEQFF.

This rearrangement joins TRBV19 to TRBJ2-1; D unclear. The length of the CDR3 is 13 residues. From germline, CDR1 is LNHDA and CDR2 SQIVND (reference sequence). The germline V and J ends were trimmed by 3 bases and 10 bases, with 13 bases remaining between them. DNA of the CDR3: TGTGCCAGTAGTATTTATATAGGACGCGAGCAGTTCTTC. It yields the protein CASSIYIGREQFF.

This chain uses TRBV7-2 with TRBJ2-1; D not certain. The CDR3 length is 16 residues. V dropped 5 bases and J dropped 2 bases, with 16 bases sitting between them. CDR1 and CDR2 from the germline V gene are SGHTA and FQGNSA. The CDR3 loop reads CASSPSVGAPYNEQFF. The CDR3 coding sequence is TGTGCCAGCAGCCCCTCCGTCGGAGCCCCCTACAATGAGCAGTTCTTC.

This clonotype was detected only a few times. The V and J genes are TRBV19 and TRBJ2-1; D is undetermined. This CDR3 region has 15 residues. Germline CDR1 is LNHDA and CDR2 is SQIVND (reference sequence). V was clipped by 1 base and J by 0 bases, with 7 bases between them. This chain's CDR3 is CASSIGSRSYNEQFF. The CDR3 coding sequence is TGTGCCAGTAGTATAGGCTCGCGCTCCTACAATGAGCAGTTCTTC.

The chain is built from TRBV6-1 and TRBJ1-2; no clear D. This CDR3 is 14 amino acids long. Germline CDR1 MNHNS, CDR2 SASEGT. V lost 3 bases, J lost 2 bases, and 10 bases lay in between. CDR3 sequence reads: CASSDGLTNYGYTF. In nucleotides, the CDR3 is TGTGCCAGCAGTGATGGGTTAACCAACTATGGCTACACCTTC.

The genes are TRBV18 and TRBJ2-7, with TRBD2 matching 9 bases. The CDR3 loop spans 16 amino acids. The J segment lost 7 bases and the V segment lost 4 bases, leaving 14 bases of the junction unmatched. Germline-derived CDR1 and CDR2 are KGHSH and LQKENI. In nucleotides, the CDR3 is TGTGCCAGCTCACTTACTCCTAGCGGGACCTCTCTAGAGCAGTACGTC. It translates to CASSLTPSGTSLEQYV.

V and J are TRBV5-5 and TRBJ2-7; possibly TRBD1 or TRBD2 for D (5 bases each). The CDR3 length is 14 residues. Germline V lookup: CDR1 SGHKS, CDR2 YYEKEE (reference sequence). V was pared by 3 bases and J by 0 bases, with 10 bases between. The CDR3 loop reads CASSSRDGSYEQYV. The CDR3 nucleotides read TGTGCCAGCAGCTCACGGGACGGCTCCTACGAGCAGTACGTC.

The V gene is TRBV11-2, the J gene TRBJ1-2, with D possibly TRBD1 on 6 matching bases. V was trimmed by 5 bases and J by 4 bases, leaving 14 bases between them. Per germline, CDR1 SGHAT and CDR2 FQNNGV. The CDR3 is 14 residues long. In nucleotides, the CDR3 is TGTGCCAGCAGCGACGGAGGAGGGGGCTATGGCTACACCTTC. Its protein product is CASSDGGGGYGYTF.

This clonotype has a single count. The rearrangement uses TRBV10-3 and TRBJ2-1; no clear D. Trimming shortened V by 5 bases and J by 5 bases, and 7 bases separated the two germline ends. The CDR3 runs 12 residues. Germline CDR1 ENHRY, CDR2 SYGVKD. The CDR3 coding sequence is TGTGCCATCAGTCTAAGTGACAATGAGCAGTTCTTC. It specifies CAISLSDNEQFF.

The genes are TRBV19 and TRBJ2-2, with D hard to call. Trimming took 7 bases from V and 3 from J, leaving 6 bases between them. Germline V gene sequence: CDR1 LNHDA, CDR2 SQIVND (reference sequence). CDR3 length: 12 residues. The DNA of the CDR3 is TGTGCCAGTAACGCGTACACCGGGGAGCTGTTTTTT. This translates into CASNAYTGELFF.

This clonotype occurred once. The chain uses TRBV10-2 and TRBJ2-3, with TRBD2 matching over 11 bases. Trimming took 6 bases from V and 3 from J; bases not matched to a gene: 2. Germline CDR1 and CDR2: WSHSY and SAAADI. CDR3 length: 14 residues. This CDR3 reads CASRASGRTDTQYF. The CDR3 bases are TGCGCCAGCAGGGCTAGCGGGAGGACAGATACGCAGTATTTT.

The chain links TRBV3-1 to TRBJ2-5, with D uncertain. The CDR3 covers 12 residues. Between the trimmed V and J ends, which lost 1 base and 5 bases, there was a span of 5 bases. Looked up from germline, CDR1 is LGHDT and CDR2 is YNNKEL (reference sequence). The CDR3 here is CASSQAGETQYF. The DNA for the CDR3 is TGTGCCAGCAGCCAAGCTGGGGAGACCCAGTACTTC.

The genes are TRBV29-1 and TRBJ2-3; the D is unclear. The CDR3 is 11 residues long. Germline V gives CDR1 SQVTM, CDR2 ANQGSEA. Trimming removed 8 bases from V and 6 bases from J, with 12 bases in between. CDR3: CSPVRGDTQYF. The DNA for the CDR3 is TGCAGCCCTGTCCGTGGGGATACGCAGTATTTT.

This chain joins TRBV6-2 or TRBV6-3 and TRBJ1-1; D not resolved. Per germline, CDR1 MNHEY and CDR2 SVGEGT. V was trimmed by 0 bases and J by 4 bases, leaving 12 bases between them. The CDR3 runs 15 residues. CDR3 bases: TGTGCCAGCAGTTACTCGTCGTACCTGGGCACTGAAGCTTTCTTT. The encoded protein is CASSYSSYLGTEAFF.

V usage is TRBV4-2 and J usage is TRBJ1-1; maybe TRBD1 (5 bases). Germline CDR1 and CDR2: LGHNA and YNFKEQ. The CDR3 consists of 14 residues. V lost 2 bases to trimming and J lost 3 bases, with 10 bases between them. CDR3 nucleotide sequence: TGTGCCAGCAGCCAAATGCTGGGGGACACTGAAGCTTTCTTT. Its translation: CASSQMLGDTEAFF.

This clonotype was seen a handful of times. The chain employs TRBV2 and TRBJ1-2; no definite D call. The germline CDR1 and CDR2 sequences are SNHLY and FYNNEI. The ends were cut back, 4 bases at V and 7 bases at J, with 10 bases in the middle. The length of the CDR3 is 12 residues. The CDR3 region is CASSGERVGYTF. CDR3 sequence (DNA): TGTGCCAGCAGTGGTGAGAGGGTTGGCTACACCTTC.

V usage is TRBV11-2 and J usage is TRBJ1-1; 9 nucleotides align to TRBD1. With 1 base clipped from V and 6 bases from J, the junction kept 0 bases outside the gene matches. Germline V gene data show CDR1 as SGHAT and CDR2 as FQNNGV. The CDR3 extends over 13 amino acids. DNA for the CDR3: TGTGCCAGCAGCTTAGGGACAGGGGCTGAAGCTTTCTTT. Encoded protein: CASSLGTGAEAFF.

The chain carries TRBV28 and TRBJ1-6; no reliable D call. The CDR3 is 17 residues long. Per germline, CDR1 MDHEN and CDR2 SYDVKM. The ends were cut back, 1 base at V and 7 bases at J, with 17 bases in the middle. In nucleotides, the CDR3 is TGTGCCAGCAGTTTATTTTTGCCCCCCAAAAGGAATTCACCCCTCCACTTT. It encodes CASSLFLPPKRNSPLHF.

The DNA for the CDR3 is TGTGCCAGCAGTTTAGACCCCGAAGAGACCCAGTACTTC. This sequence encodes CASSLDPEETQYF. The genes are TRBV27 and TRBJ2-5; D is unresolved. CDR1 and CDR2 from the germline V gene are MNHEY and SMNVEV (reference sequence). Trimming cost V 2 bases and J 3 bases, with 7 bases left between them. The CDR3 contains 13 residues.

The chain couples TRBV4-1 to TRBJ1-2; the D is unclear. V lost 0 bases and J 4 bases, leaving 9 bases between the germline ends. CDR3 length: 14 amino acids. Per the germline V gene, CDR1 is MGHRA and CDR2 is YSYEKL. Written as DNA, the CDR3 is TGCGCCAGCAGCCAAGATTCAGAAGTCTATGGCTACACCTTC. Encoded protein: CASSQDSEVYGYTF.

The gene calls are TRBV11-2 and TRBJ2-3; D is perhaps TRBD2 (6 bases). The CDR3 has 14 residues. The V end was cut by 4 bases, the J end by 9 bases, with 17 bases between. Germline loops: CDR1 SGHAT, CDR2 FQNNGV. Written as DNA, the CDR3 is TGTGCCAGCAGCTACCCTAGCGAGGAGGAAACGCAGTATTTT. Protein sequence: CASSYPSEEETQYF.

The rearrangement links TRBV5-1 to TRBJ1-6; 9 bases are a match to TRBD1. The CDR3 is 17 amino acids. The junction had 13 bases not matched to a gene; V was cut back by 3 bases and J by 9 bases. The germline CDR1 and CDR2 sequences are SGHRS and YFSETQ. CDR3 sequence: CASSSYYGQGLVSPLHF. The CDR3 DNA is TGCGCCAGCAGCTCATACTACGGACAGGGGTTAGTTTCACCCCTCCACTTT. Together with reference TRBV5-1 and TRBJ1-6, the CDR3 gives the full variable domain: KAGVTQTPRYLIKTRGQQVTLSCSPISGHRSVSWYQQTPGQGLQFLFEYFSETQRNKGNFPGRFSGRQFSNSRSEMNVSTLELGDSALYLCASSSYYGQGLVSPLHFGNGTRLTVT.